These 5 T cell receptor beta chains came from one sample sequenced in a study of radiotherapy plus CTLA-4 blockade in lung cancer. Method: immunoSEQ multiplex PCR; TCRdb's copy keeps in-frame clones and lacks some. Among tens of thousands of clones listed, roughly 78% were seen once. This material consisted of peripheral blood, taken from a patient treated with radiotherapy plus ipilimumab. Receptors were obtained from a human donor with non-small cell lung cancer that progressed on radiotherapy plus ipilimumab.

This chain links TRBV11-2 with TRBJ2-7, with TRBD1 identical over 8 bases. CDR1 and CDR2 from the germline V gene are SGHAT and FQNNGV. CDR3 length equals 14 residues. V lost 5 bases, J lost 0 bases, and 3 bases stayed unmatched. In DNA, the CDR3 is TGTGCCAGCAGCGGGACAGGCTCCTCCTACGAGCAGTACTTC. It is translated as CASSGTGSSYEQYF.

This sequence joins TRBV18 and TRBJ1-1; unclear D gene. Germline CDR1 reads KGHSH; CDR2 reads LQKENI. The CDR3 has 13 amino acids. The ends were cut back, 1 base at V and 1 base at J, with 4 bases in the middle. CDR3 in DNA: TGTGCCAGCTCACCACAACAGAACACTGAAGCTTTCTTT. Protein: CASSPQQNTEAFF. The full variable domain, its missing parts supplied by reference TRBV18 and TRBJ1-1, is NAGVMQNPRHLVRRRGQEARLRCSPMKGHSHVYWYRQLPEEGLKFMVYLQKENIIDESGMPKERFSAEFPKEGPSILRIQQVVRGDSAAYFCASSPQQNTEAFFGQGTRLTVV.

This clone occurred a few times. This chain connects TRBV14 to TRBJ1-2, with unresolved D. The CDR3 covers 12 residues. Germline V gene sequence: CDR1 SGHDN, CDR2 FVKESK. Trimming removed 0 bases at V and 7 bases at J, with 6 bases between. CDR3 sequence: CASSQEHSGYTF. The CDR3 DNA is TGTGCCAGCAGCCAAGAGCACAGTGGCTACACCTTC.

The rearrangement links TRBV18 to TRBJ2-3; D gene ambiguous. Trimming removed 3 bases from V and 0 bases from J, with 7 bases in between. Germline loops: CDR1 KGHSH, CDR2 LQKENI. The length of the CDR3 is 14 residues. CDR3 loop: CASSPRLSTDTQYF. The DNA for the CDR3 is TGTGCCAGCTCACCGAGGCTGAGCACAGATACGCAGTATTTT. The full variable domain, in which reference TRBV18 and TRBJ2-3 provide the parts outside the CDR3, is NAGVMQNPRHLVRRRGQEARLRCSPMKGHSHVYWYRQLPEEGLKFMVYLQKENIIDESGMPKERFSAEFPKEGPSILRIQQVVRGDSAAYFCASSPRLSTDTQYFGPGTRLTVL.

J is TRBJ1-5 and V is TRBV6-1; 9 bases map to TRBD1. The V segment lost 4 bases and the J segment 0 bases; nucleotides outside the gene matches: 7. The CDR3 covers 17 residues. The V gene's germline CDR1 is MNHNS and CDR2 SASEGT. CDR3 bases: TGTGCCAGCAGTGCCGGGACAGGGCCTTATAGCAATCAGCCCCAGCATTTT. Amino acids: CASSAGTGPYSNQPQHF.